A single TCR beta chain is shown here with its context. Its specificity is unknown. TCRdb itself ran the 5' RACE reads through MiXCR, one entry per CDR3 protein. The sample has over 700,000 distinct CDR3 sequences; 19% are singletons. The sample originates from a study of CD8 T cells in ankylosing spondylitis. V was cut by 3 bases and J by 3 bases, with 6 bases left in between. CDR1 and CDR2 (germline): SGHTA, FQGNSA. The CDR3 spans 12 residues. General study findings and limits: From matched ankylosing spondylitis synovial fluid, disease-linked clones were reportedly recovered at significantly enriched levels. What seemed typical of ankylosing spondylitis blood was a TCR beta motif built from eight highly homologous variants.

The specimen sequenced was blood, either unsorted or a sorted T cell fraction (not recorded which). The rearrangement joins TRBV7-2 to TRBJ2-7; D remains ambiguous. This TCR came from a male donor with ankylosing spondylitis. The CDR3 nucleotides read TGTGCCAGCAGCTTTAGTCTCTACGAGCAGTACTTC. Protein sequence: CASSFSLYEQYF. Full variable domain (missing parts from reference TRBV7-2 and TRBJ2-7): GAGVSQSPSNKVTEKGKDVELRCDPISGHTALYWYRQSLGQGLEFLIYFQGNSAPDKSGLPSDRFSAERTGGSVSTLTIQRTQQEDSAVYLCASSFSLYEQYFGPGTRLTVT.